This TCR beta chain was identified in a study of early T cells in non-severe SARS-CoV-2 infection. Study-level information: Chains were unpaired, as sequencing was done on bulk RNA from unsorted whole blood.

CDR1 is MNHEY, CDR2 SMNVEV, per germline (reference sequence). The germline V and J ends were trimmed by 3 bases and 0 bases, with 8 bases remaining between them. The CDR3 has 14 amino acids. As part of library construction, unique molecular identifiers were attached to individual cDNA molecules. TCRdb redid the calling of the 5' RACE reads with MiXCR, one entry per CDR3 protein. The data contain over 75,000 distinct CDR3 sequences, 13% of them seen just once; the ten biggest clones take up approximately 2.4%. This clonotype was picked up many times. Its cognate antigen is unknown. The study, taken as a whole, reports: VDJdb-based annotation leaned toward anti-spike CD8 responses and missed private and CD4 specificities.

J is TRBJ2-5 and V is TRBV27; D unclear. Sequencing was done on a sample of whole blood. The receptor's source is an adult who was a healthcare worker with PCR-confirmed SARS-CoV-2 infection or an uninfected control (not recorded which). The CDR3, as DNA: TGTGCCAGCAGTTTGTCGGCAGACCAAGAGACCCAGTACTTC. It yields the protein CASSLSADQETQYF.